This TCR beta chain was recorded in a study of blood T cell repertoires in COVID-19. Study at large: Sites in the United States, Italy and Spain provided acute and convalescent COVID-19 samples.

Per the study methods: Estimates of nucleated cell counts were drawn from the amplification of reference gene primers. The assay was immunoSEQ multiplex PCR, and TCRdb's table has in-frame clones only and misses some. The DNA gave D and trimming, while V, J and clone size come from that table. The sample contains 70,000 or so clones, roughly nine tenths of which appear only once. Trimming pared 5 bases from V and 6 bases from J, leaving 6 bases between. This CDR3 has 10 residues. The germline V gene has CDR1 DFQATT and CDR2 SNEGSKA (reference sequence). The origin of this receptor is a man aged 50 to 60 with acute or convalescent COVID-19. The chain has TRBV20-1 and TRBJ2-3; no reliable D call. Sequenced material: peripheral blood. The CDR3 is CSAVGDTQYF. The CDR3 DNA sequence: TGCAGTGCTGTCGGTGATACGCAGTATTTT.